These 30 T cell receptor beta chains were all obtained from the same sample, sequenced in a study of patients and donors after allogeneic stem cell transplantation. A single record per CDR3 protein comes from TCRdb applying MiXCR to the RT-PCR reads. The sample yields fewer than 30,000 distinct CDR3 sequences, approximately 43% seen once. The sample taken for sequencing was blood, either unsorted or a sorted T cell fraction (not recorded which). The origin of the receptors is a human donor who was either an allogeneic HSCT recipient or a stem cell or donor lymphocyte infusion donor (not recorded which). It is not recorded whose cells these are; they may come from a transplant donor.

This sequence joins TRBV18 and TRBJ2-3, with 8 positions matching TRBD2. Trimming at V came to 3 bases and at J to 6 bases, leaving 8 bases not matched to a gene. The CDR3 consists of 15 residues. Germline lookup yields CDR1 KGHSH and CDR2 LQKENI. The CDR3, as DNA: TGTGCCAGCTCACCCGCCTCGACTAGCGCGGATACGCAGTATTTT. It codes for CASSPASTSADTQYF.

V usage is TRBV29-1 and J usage is TRBJ1-1; TRBD1 aligns across 7 bases. This CDR3 contains 16 residues. The V gene's germline CDR1 is SQVTM and CDR2 ANQGSEA. V lost 4 bases and J lost 2; bases outside the gene matches: 13. DNA of the CDR3: TGCAGCGTTGCTGGGGAGACAGGGCGTTCCAACACTGAAGCTTTCTTT. Protein product: CSVAGETGRSNTEAFF.

This clonotype was detected only a few times. This chain connects TRBV10-3 to TRBJ1-5, with D possibly being TRBD1 (5 bases). The length of the CDR3 is 15 residues. V lost 3 bases to trimming and J lost 2 bases, with 11 bases between them. Germline loops: CDR1 ENHRY, CDR2 SYGVKD. CDR3 nucleotides: TGTGCCATCAGTGAAGATGGAGGGGGCAATCAGCCCCAGCATTTT. Translating gives CAISEDGGGNQPQHF.

V is TRBV6-4 and J is TRBJ1-3; D is unresolved. The V end lost 2 bases, the J end lost 0 bases, and 14 bases lay between the germline ends. The CDR3 is 17 residues long. The germline V gene encodes CDR1 MRHNA and CDR2 SNTAGT. CDR3 DNA sequence: TGTGCCAGCAGTGACCTTAGACCTTTTTTCTCTGGAAACACCATATATTTT. This encodes CASSDLRPFFSGNTIYF.

Written as DNA, the CDR3 is TGTGCCAGCAGCGTAGCTCCAGCGGGAGTCTTCGATGAGCAGTTCTTC. Protein: CASSVAPAGVFDEQFF. This chain connects TRBV9 to TRBJ2-1, with 8 bases aligning to TRBD2. Trimming at V came to 0 bases and at J to 8 bases, leaving 10 bases not matched to a gene. Germline lookup yields CDR1 SGDLS and CDR2 YYNGEE. CDR3 length: 16 residues.

The rearrangement joins TRBV29-1 to TRBJ2-7, with 14 bases lining up with TRBD2. CDR3 length: 11 amino acids. V trimming: 6 bases; J trimming: 12 bases; junction bases outside the gene matches: 4. In germline, CDR1 is SQVTM, CDR2 ANQGSEA. Here the CDR3 DNA reads TGCAGCGTCGGGACTAGCGGGAGATCGTACTTC. Protein sequence: CSVGTSGRSYF.

CDR3 residues: CASSRQGRSTEAFF. The DNA of the CDR3 is TGTGCCAGCAGTCGACAGGGCAGAAGCACTGAAGCTTTCTTT. J is TRBJ1-1 and V is TRBV9; 7 bases are a match to TRBD1. Germline lookup yields CDR1 SGDLS and CDR2 YYNGEE. V lost 5 bases to trimming and J lost 4 bases; unmatched junction nucleotides: 8. CDR3 size: 14 residues.

This clonotype was recorded a few times. This chain joins TRBV20-1 and TRBJ2-2; 9 nucleotides line up with TRBD2. The CDR3 is 14 amino acids. The ends lost 3 bases at V and 1 base at J; junction bases unmatched: 0. Per the germline V gene, CDR1 is DFQATT and CDR2 is SNEGSKA (reference sequence). The CDR3 here is CSARTSGNTGELFF. The CDR3 DNA reads as TGCAGTGCTAGGACTAGCGGGAACACCGGGGAGCTGTTTTTT.

The chain uses TRBV7-3 and TRBJ1-1, with D tentatively TRBD1 (6 bases). CDR1 and CDR2 (germline): SGHTA, FQGTGA. The CDR3 spans 14 residues. Trimming stripped 3 bases from V and 1 base from J, with 9 bases between. CDR3 nucleotides: TGTGCCAGCAGCTTGAACAGGGAGAACACTGAAGCTTTCTTT. This codes for CASSLNRENTEAFF. The whole variable domain, filled in from reference TRBV7-3 and TRBJ1-1, reads GAGVSQTPSNKVTEKGKYVELRCDPISGHTALYWYRQSLGQGPEFLIYFQGTGAADDSGLPNDRFFAVRPEGSVSTLKIQRTERGDSAVYLCASSLNRENTEAFFGQGTRLTVV.

The rearrangement links TRBV20-1 to TRBJ2-2, with TRBD2 as a possible D gene (5 bases). Germline CDR1 and CDR2: DFQATT and SNEGSKA (reference sequence). The CDR3 contains 17 residues. The V end was cut by 4 bases, the J end by 0 bases, with 18 bases between. The CDR3 DNA follows: TGCAGTGCTAAAAGGCGGAGGCTACCACCGAACACCGGGGAGCTGTTTTTT. This translates into CSAKRRRLPPNTGELFF.

The V call is TRBV28, the J call TRBJ2-3; 9 bases are shared with TRBD2. Germline V lookup: CDR1 MDHEN, CDR2 SYDVKM. This CDR3 spans 14 amino acids. After removal of 5 bases from V and 6 bases from J, the junction contained 6 bases not matched to a gene. CDR3 sequence: CASSALSGSDTQYF. CDR3 sequence (DNA): TGTGCCAGCAGTGCTCTTAGCGGGAGTGATACGCAGTATTTT.

This clonotype appeared a few times. This rearrangement joins TRBV5-1 to TRBJ2-5, with 8 positions matching TRBD1. Germline CDR1 is SGHRS and CDR2 is YFSETQ. The CDR3 runs 17 residues. The junction had 10 bases not matched to a gene; V was cut back by 1 base and J by 2 bases. The CDR3 loop is CASSLNVGTGEQETQYF. The CDR3 DNA reads TGCGCCAGCAGCTTGAATGTCGGGACAGGCGAACAAGAGACCCAGTACTTC.

This clonotype was observed many times. V is TRBV20-1 and J is TRBJ1-1; 8 bases are a match to TRBD1. V lost 6 bases, J lost 3 bases, and 3 bases stayed unmatched. The CDR3 runs to 12 residues. Germline V gives CDR1 DFQATT, CDR2 SNEGSKA (reference sequence). The CDR3 bases are TGCAGTGCCATGGACAGGGACACTGAAGCTTTCTTT. Translated, it gives CSAMDRDTEAFF.

The V and J genes are TRBV9 and TRBJ1-1, with D possibly TRBD1 on 5 matching bases. Germline CDR1 and CDR2: SGDLS and YYNGEE. The V gene lost 0 bases and the J gene lost 1 base, with 10 bases spanning the gap. CDR3 length: 15 amino acids. CDR3 in DNA: TGTGCCAGCAGCGTAGGGGGACGGAAGAACACTGAAGCTTTCTTT. Residues: CASSVGGRKNTEAFF.

This clonotype has more than one count but fewer than ten. This chain joins TRBV2 and TRBJ2-3; 7 bases match TRBD2. V was pared by 2 bases and J by 4 bases, with 9 bases of the junction left unmatched. Germline values: CDR1 SNHLY, CDR2 FYNNEI. This CDR3 is built from 16 residues. CDR3 in DNA: TGTGCCAGCAGTGAAAGGCCCAGCGGGGTGTCAGATACGCAGTATTTT. Its translation is CASSERPSGVSDTQYF. Full variable domain (outside the CDR3, taken from reference TRBV2 and TRBJ2-3): EPEVTQTPSHQVTQMGQEVILRCVPISNHLYFYWYRQILGQKVEFLVSFYNNEISEKSEIFDDQFSVERPDGSNFTLKIRSTKLEDSAMYFCASSERPSGVSDTQYFGPGTRLTVL.

The chain uses TRBV19 and TRBJ2-1, with 7 bases lining up with TRBD2. V trimming: 7 bases; J trimming: 3 bases; junction bases outside the gene matches: 6. The CDR3 loop spans 14 amino acids. Germline values: CDR1 LNHDA, CDR2 SQIVND (reference sequence). CDR3 protein: CASTLAGRYNEQFF. In nucleotides, the CDR3 is TGTGCCAGTACCTTAGCGGGCCGCTACAATGAGCAGTTCTTC.

A few counts support this clonotype. This chain joins TRBV29-1 and TRBJ2-6; TRBD2 matches at 7 bases. CDR3 length: 18 residues. The germline gives CDR1 SQVTM, CDR2 ANQGSEA. V lost 0 bases and J lost 0; bases outside the gene matches: 8. DNA of the CDR3: TGCAGCGTTGAAGATAGGGAGGGGATTTACTCTGGGGCCAACGTCCTGACTTTC. It codes for CSVEDREGIYSGANVLTF.

The CDR3 region has the DNA TGCAGTGCTAGAGTATTCGACAGGGAAAACATTCAGTACTTC. Translating it yields CSARVFDRENIQYF. The chain is built from TRBV20-1 and TRBJ2-4, with 7 nucleotides matching TRBD1. V lost 1 base, J lost 5 bases, and 5 bases stayed unmatched. The CDR3 is 14 amino acids. CDR1 and CDR2 (germline): DFQATT, SNEGSKA (reference sequence).

This clonotype has more than one count but fewer than ten. The J gene is TRBJ1-2, the V gene TRBV20-1; no firm D call. CDR1 and CDR2 (germline): DFQATT, SNEGSKA (reference sequence). There are 16 residues in the CDR3. V was clipped by 0 bases and J by 4 bases, with 18 bases between them. The CDR3 region is CSARDGRRRVGYGYTF. The DNA for the CDR3 is TGCAGTGCTAGAGATGGGCGGCGAAGGGTGGGCTATGGCTACACCTTC.

This rearrangement joins TRBV20-1 to TRBJ2-1; possible D gene TRBD1, 5 bases. The CDR3 runs 13 residues. V lost 3 bases to trimming and J lost 0 bases, with 6 bases between them. The V gene's germline CDR1 is DFQATT and CDR2 SNEGSKA (reference sequence). Here the CDR3 DNA reads TGCAGTGCTAGCACAGGCTCCTACAATGAGCAGTTCTTC. This encodes CSASTGSYNEQFF.

This clonotype occurred many times. CDR3 nucleotides: TGCGCCAGCAGTGAAGAAAGTCCTTACAATGAGCAGTTCTTC. It translates to CASSEESPYNEQFF. The rearrangement joins TRBV10-1 to TRBJ2-1, with D unresolved. The V gene lost 3 bases and the J gene lost 4 bases, with 10 bases spanning the gap. Germline assignment: CDR1 WNHNN and CDR2 SYGVQD (reference sequence). The CDR3 is made up of 14 amino acids.

CDR3 nucleotide sequence: TGTGCCAGCAGCCCCACAGGGAGGGTCGATCAGCCCCAGCATTTT. This gives the protein CASSPTGRVDQPQHF. The chain uses TRBV12-3 or TRBV12-4 and TRBJ1-5; weak D call: TRBD1 (6 bases). This CDR3 comprises 15 residues. V gave up 6 bases and J gave up 5 bases, with 17 bases separating them.

This chain connects TRBV10-3 to TRBJ1-5; a possible D gene is TRBD1 (6 bases). Trimming took off 5 bases at V and 8 bases at J, with 13 bases between the two ends. The CDR3 is 13 amino acids. Germline CDR1 and CDR2: ENHRY and SYGVKD. The CDR3, as DNA: TGTGCCATCAGTAGGCGGCCAGGGGAGCCCCAGCATTTT. Translated, it gives CAISRRPGEPQHF.

V usage is TRBV12-3 or TRBV12-4 and J usage is TRBJ1-2; D possibly corresponds to TRBD1 (5 bases). Trimming stripped 6 bases from V and 3 bases from J, with 26 bases between. This CDR3 has 18 residues. CDR3 sequence (DNA): TGTGCCAGCAGACAAGAGACAGTTACCCTGTTAGGAGACTATGGCTACACCTTC. Its translation: CASRQETVTLLGDYGYTF.

V and J are TRBV12-3 or TRBV12-4 and TRBJ2-7; no definite D call. The CDR3 totals 13 residues. Trimming stripped 5 bases from V and 3 bases from J, with 11 bases between. CDR3 loop: CASSGNPNYEQYF. CDR3 DNA sequence: TGTGCCAGCAGTGGGAACCCCAACTACGAGCAGTACTTC.

This rearrangement joins TRBV24-1 to TRBJ2-3; maybe TRBD2 (6 bases). V lost 4 bases and J lost 2, with 12 bases in between. Germline CDR1 is KGHDR and CDR2 is SFDVKD. The CDR3 has 15 residues. CDR3 loop: CATSDQGGPTDTQYF. The DNA of the CDR3 is TGTGCCACCAGTGACCAGGGAGGCCCCACAGATACGCAGTATTTT.

V and J are TRBV11-2 and TRBJ1-2; a weak D match, TRBD1 (5 bases). Germline CDR1 is SGHAT and CDR2 is FQNNGV. V was trimmed by 0 bases and J by 6 bases, leaving 8 bases between them. The CDR3 covers 13 residues. CDR3 bases: TGTGCCAGCAGCTTAGACAGGGCTGATGGCTACACCTTC. Translating it yields CASSLDRADGYTF.

This rearrangement joins TRBV7-3 to TRBJ2-2; D call uncertain. This CDR3 spans 13 amino acids. Germline V gene data show CDR1 as SGHTA and CDR2 as FQGTGA. V was clipped by 5 bases and J by 4 bases, with 8 bases between them. The CDR3 protein is CASSPRPTGELFF. The CDR3 DNA follows: TGTGCCAGCAGCCCTAGGCCCACCGGGGAGCTGTTTTTT. Drawing the rest from reference TRBV7-3 and TRBJ2-2, the complete variable domain is GAGVSQTPSNKVTEKGKYVELRCDPISGHTALYWYRQSLGQGPEFLIYFQGTGAADDSGLPNDRFFAVRPEGSVSTLKIQRTERGDSAVYLCASSPRPTGELFFGEGSRLTVL.

V usage is TRBV27 and J usage is TRBJ2-2, with 12 bases that match TRBD1. V shed 5 bases and J 5 bases; nucleotides not matched to a gene: 3. Germline-derived CDR1 and CDR2 are MNHEY and SMNVEV (reference sequence). The CDR3 consists of 15 residues. In DNA form, the CDR3 reads TGTGCCAGCAGTCCGGGACAGGGGGCGACCGGGGAGCTGTTTTTT. This sequence encodes CASSPGQGATGELFF.

This clonotype has only a few counts. V usage is TRBV7-8 and J usage is TRBJ2-3; D is unresolved. The germline V gene has CDR1 SGHVS and CDR2 FQNEAQ. CDR3 length: 14 amino acids. V was shortened by 1 base and J by 2 bases, with 7 bases between the two germline ends. CDR3 loop: CASSLVGNTDTQYF. CDR3 in DNA: TGTGCCAGCAGCTTAGTCGGAAACACAGATACGCAGTATTTT.